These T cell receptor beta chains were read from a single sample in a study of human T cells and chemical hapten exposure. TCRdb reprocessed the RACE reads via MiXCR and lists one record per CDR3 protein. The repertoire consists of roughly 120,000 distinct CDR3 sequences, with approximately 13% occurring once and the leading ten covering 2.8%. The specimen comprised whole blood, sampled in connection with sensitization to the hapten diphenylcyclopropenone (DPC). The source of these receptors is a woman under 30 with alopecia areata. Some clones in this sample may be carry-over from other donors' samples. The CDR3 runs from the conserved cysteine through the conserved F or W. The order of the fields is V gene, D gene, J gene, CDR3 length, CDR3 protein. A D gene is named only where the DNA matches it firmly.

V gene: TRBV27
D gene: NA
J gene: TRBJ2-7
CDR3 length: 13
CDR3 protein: CASGPDSPGEQYF

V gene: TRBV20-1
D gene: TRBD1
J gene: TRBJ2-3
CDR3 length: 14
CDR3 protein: CSVSGTGSTDTQYF

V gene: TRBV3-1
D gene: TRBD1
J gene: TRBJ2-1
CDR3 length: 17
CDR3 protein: CASSQEKTGVAYNEQFF

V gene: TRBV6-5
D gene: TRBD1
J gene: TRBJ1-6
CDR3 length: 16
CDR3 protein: CASRMHGTGGARALHF

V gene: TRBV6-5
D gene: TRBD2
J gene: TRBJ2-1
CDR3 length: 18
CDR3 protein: CASSYGGLAGSSYNEQFF

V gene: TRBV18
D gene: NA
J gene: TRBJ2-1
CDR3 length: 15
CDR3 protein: CASSPLGGAYNEQFF

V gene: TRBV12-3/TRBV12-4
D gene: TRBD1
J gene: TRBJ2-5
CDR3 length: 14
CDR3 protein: CASSYRGSQETQYF

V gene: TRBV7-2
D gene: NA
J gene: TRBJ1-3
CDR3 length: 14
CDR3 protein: CASSLEGFVHTIYF

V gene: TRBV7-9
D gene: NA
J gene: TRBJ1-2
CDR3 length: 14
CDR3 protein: CASSLTYSDYGYTF

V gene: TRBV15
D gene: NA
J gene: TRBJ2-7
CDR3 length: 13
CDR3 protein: CATSSLEVNEQYF

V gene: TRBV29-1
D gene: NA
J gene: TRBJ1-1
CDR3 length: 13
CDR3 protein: CSARRQLNTEAFF

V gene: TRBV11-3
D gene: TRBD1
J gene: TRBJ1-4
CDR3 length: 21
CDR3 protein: CASSLVDIDRERGPVLKKLFF

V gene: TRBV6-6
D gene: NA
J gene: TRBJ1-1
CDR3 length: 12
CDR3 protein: CASSYQGTAAFF

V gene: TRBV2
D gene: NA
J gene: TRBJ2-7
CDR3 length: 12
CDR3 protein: CASGGFYYEQYF

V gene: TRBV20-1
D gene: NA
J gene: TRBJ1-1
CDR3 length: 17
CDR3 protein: CSARDRVGAPKNTEAFF

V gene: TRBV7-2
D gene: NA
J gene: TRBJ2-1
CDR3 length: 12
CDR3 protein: CASSFVRDEQFF

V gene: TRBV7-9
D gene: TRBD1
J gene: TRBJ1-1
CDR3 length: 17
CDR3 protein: CASSPDRGRHLNTEAFF

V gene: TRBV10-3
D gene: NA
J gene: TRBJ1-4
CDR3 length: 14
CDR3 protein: CAISDRPTNEKLFF